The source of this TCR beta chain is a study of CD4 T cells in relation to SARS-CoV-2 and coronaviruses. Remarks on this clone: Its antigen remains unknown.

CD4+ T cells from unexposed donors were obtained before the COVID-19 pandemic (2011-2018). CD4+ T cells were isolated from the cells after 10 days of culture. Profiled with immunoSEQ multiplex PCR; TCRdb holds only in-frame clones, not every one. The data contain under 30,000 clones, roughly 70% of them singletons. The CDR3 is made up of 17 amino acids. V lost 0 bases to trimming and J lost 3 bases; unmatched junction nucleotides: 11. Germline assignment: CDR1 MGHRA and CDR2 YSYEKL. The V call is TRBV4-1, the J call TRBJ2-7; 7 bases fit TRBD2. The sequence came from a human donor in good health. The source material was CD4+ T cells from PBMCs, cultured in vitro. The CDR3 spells CASSQEAWAGDFYEQYF. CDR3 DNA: TGCGCCAGCAGCCAAGAAGCCTGGGCGGGAGATTTCTACGAGCAGTACTTC.